Each of the 6 T cell receptor beta chains below was sequenced from the same sample in a study of identical twins. A single record per CDR3 protein comes from TCRdb applying MiXCR to the 5' RACE reads. The sample includes 690,000 or so distinct CDR3 sequences, roughly 6% seen only once; the top ten take 1.5% to 2%. Sequencing was performed on naive T cells sorted from blood. The receptors here all came from a man between 18 and 29 years old in good health.

The chain couples TRBV25-1 to TRBJ2-1; D ambiguous. The V end was cut by 2 bases, the J end by 4 bases, with 6 bases between. The CDR3 covers 13 residues. CDR1 and CDR2 from the germline V gene are MGHDK and SYGVNS. The CDR3 loop reads CASSELTYNEQFF. DNA of the CDR3: TGTGCCAGCAGTGAACTAACATACAATGAGCAGTTCTTC.

With respect to this clonotype: A much larger clone lies a single base off, so this may be a read error. The genes are TRBV29-1 and TRBJ2-7; 11 nucleotides match TRBD1. There are 13 residues in the CDR3. The germline V gene encodes CDR1 SQVTM and CDR2 ANQGSEA. The CDR3 bases are TGCAGCGAAAGGACAGGGGGCGGCCACGAGCAGTGCTTC. This sequence encodes CSERTGGGHEQCF.

The sample holds a few counts of this clonotype. The chain combines TRBV11-1 with TRBJ2-5; TRBD1 or TRBD2 may be the D gene (5 bases each). V lost 5 bases and J lost 3, with 34 bases in between. This CDR3 comprises 21 residues. CDR1 is SGHAT, CDR2 FQDESV, per germline (reference sequence). CDR3 protein: CASSIAPPIGTHKGPKETQYF. CDR3 in DNA: TGTGCCAGCAGCATCGCCCCACCCATCGGAACGCACAAGGGACCGAAAGAGACCCAGTACTTC.

This clonotype was counted between two and nine times. The chain employs TRBV20-1 and TRBJ2-1; 12 bases match TRBD2. The germline V gene encodes CDR1 DFQATT and CDR2 SNEGSKA (reference sequence). The trim removed 6 bases at V and 0 bases at J, leaving 18 bases unmatched. The CDR3 length is 20 residues. CDR3 nucleotides: TGCAGTGCGCCCAAAATACAAGGACTAGCGGGGAAAAGCTCCTACAATGAGCAGTTCTTC. It specifies CSAPKIQGLAGKSSYNEQFF.

This clonotype was seen more than once but under ten times. The chain combines TRBV12-3 or TRBV12-4 with TRBJ2-5, with a tentative D call TRBD2 (6 bases). The CDR3 is made up of 16 amino acids. V was shortened by 0 bases and J by 0 bases, with 11 bases between the two germline ends. CDR3 DNA: TGTGCCAGCAGTTTAGCGCGAGGGACTCACCAAGAGACCCAGTACTTC. The encoded protein is CASSLARGTHQETQYF.

This clonotype showed up just a few times. The chain recombines TRBV18 with TRBJ2-5, with D tentatively TRBD1 or TRBD2 (5 bases each). The CDR3 has 15 residues. Trimming took off 0 bases at V and 4 bases at J, with 12 bases between the two ends. Germline V CDR1 and CDR2: KGHSH, LQKENI. The CDR3: CASSPPLTGAETQYF. CDR3 in DNA: TGTGCCAGCTCACCACCTCTTACCGGGGCAGAGACCCAGTACTTC.